Presented here are 24 T cell receptor beta chains from one specimen sequenced in a study of blood T cell repertoires in COVID-19. Using immunoSEQ multiplex PCR, the repertoire was profiled, and TCRdb retains in-frame clones only, with some absent. This sample has about 240,000 clones, with around 89% found just once. The sample taken for sequencing was PBMCs or T cells enriched from blood (not recorded which). Receptors were obtained from a young woman who had recovered from COVID-19.

The rearrangement links TRBV5-5 to TRBJ1-1, with 8 bases aligning to TRBD1. This CDR3 has 19 residues. Losses at the gene ends were 4 bases for V and 3 bases for J; bases not matched to a gene: 20. Germline values: CDR1 SGHKS, CDR2 YYEKEE (reference sequence). The CDR3 nucleotides read TGTGCCAGCAGCCTGTATGTAAATCCGAATCGGGGACAGGACACTGAAGCTTTCTTT. Its protein is CASSLYVNPNRGQDTEAFF.

The chain uses TRBV18 and TRBJ2-1, with TRBD1 as a possible D gene (6 bases). Germline V gene data show CDR1 as KGHSH and CDR2 as LQKENI. This CDR3 is built from 15 residues. V lost 3 bases to trimming and J lost 6 bases, with 15 bases between them. CDR3 loop: CASSPRTRGRNEQFF. CDR3 nucleotide sequence: TGTGCCAGCTCACCTCGTACCAGGGGCCGCAATGAGCAGTTCTTC.

The chain employs TRBV28 and TRBJ2-3, with 8 bases fitting TRBD1. The CDR3 is made up of 15 amino acids. Looked up from germline, CDR1 is MDHEN and CDR2 is SYDVKM. V trimming: 6 bases; J trimming: 6 bases; junction bases outside the gene matches: 11. As DNA, the CDR3 is TGTGCCAGCAGCCTACATCAGGGGGCGCGGGATACGCAGTATTTT. It is translated as CASSLHQGARDTQYF.

This clone was seen only once. V gene TRBV6-5 combines with J gene TRBJ2-7; 9 bases map to TRBD1. V lost 5 bases and J lost 7; bases outside the gene matches: 6. Germline CDR1 is MNHEY and CDR2 is SVGAGI. The CDR3 totals 13 residues. This CDR3 is CASSRPGQGEQYF. The CDR3 region has the DNA TGTGCCAGCAGTCGACCGGGACAGGGTGAGCAGTACTTC.

Judged by abundance, this clone is medium-sized (0.01 to 0.1%). J is TRBJ2-4 and V is TRBV7-2; possible D gene TRBD1, 6 bases. V lost 0 bases and J lost 3, with 12 bases in between. CDR1 is SGHTA and CDR2 is FQGNSA in the germline V gene. This CDR3 region has 16 residues. This CDR3 is CASSLAGRGGKNIQYF. The CDR3 DNA sequence: TGTGCCAGCAGCTTAGCGGGGAGAGGGGGCAAAAACATTCAGTACTTC.

Only one count was recorded for this clone. An end of the junction does not agree with germline; a read error may underlie this. In nucleotides, the CDR3 is TGTGCTAGCAGCTTAGCGCCAGCGGGCTACAATGAGCAGTTCTTC. This translates into CASSLAPAGYNEQFF. The chain has TRBV7-7 and TRBJ2-1, with D possibly matching TRBD2 (6 bases). Looked up from germline, CDR1 is SSHAT and CDR2 is FNYEAQ (reference sequence). The CDR3 contains 15 residues. Full variable domain (missing parts from reference TRBV7-7 and TRBJ2-1): GAGVSQSPRYKVTKRGQDVTLRCDPISSHATLYWYQQALGQGPEFLTYFNYEAQPDKSGLPSDRFSAERPEGSISTLTIQRTEQRDSAMYRCASSLAPAGYNEQFFGPGTRLTVL.

The rearrangement uses TRBV5-1 and TRBJ1-1; 9 bases map to TRBD1. The CDR3 is 16 residues long. The V gene's germline CDR1 is SGHRS and CDR2 YFSETQ. J gave up 6 bases and V 1 base, and 10 bases lay outside the gene matches. CDR3 protein: CASSLSFGDRVAEAFF. The CDR3 DNA follows: TGCGCCAGCAGCTTGAGCTTTGGGGACAGGGTCGCTGAAGCTTTCTTT. Filled out from reference TRBV5-1 and TRBJ1-1, the complete variable domain reads KAGVTQTPRYLIKTRGQQVTLSCSPISGHRSVSWYQQTPGQGLQFLFEYFSETQRNKGNFPGRFSGRQFSNSRSEMNVSTLELGDSALYLCASSLSFGDRVAEAFFGQGTRLTVV.

The chain carries TRBV3-1 (or the pseudogene TRBV3-2) and TRBJ1-1, with TRBD1 matching 7 bases. Germline CDR1 and CDR2: LGHDT and YNNKEL (reference sequence). This CDR3 has 13 residues. V trimming: 6 bases; J trimming: 4 bases; junction bases outside the gene matches: 5. This CDR3 is CASSRQGGTEAFF. In nucleotides, the CDR3 is TGTGCCAGCAGTCGACAGGGAGGCACTGAAGCTTTCTTT.

This rearrangement joins TRBV27 to TRBJ2-2; D might be TRBD1 (6 bases). Deletions cut 6 bases from V and 4 bases from J, with 12 bases between. The CDR3 runs 14 residues. Germline V gene data show CDR1 as MNHEY and CDR2 as SMNVEV (reference sequence). CDR3 sequence: CASRPTGSTGELFF. The CDR3, as DNA: TGTGCCAGCAGGCCTACAGGGTCCACCGGGGAGCTGTTTTTT.

This chain links TRBV29-1 with TRBJ2-7; D might be TRBD1 (6 bases). The CDR3 has 13 residues. V was cut by 6 bases and J by 2 bases, with 14 bases left in between. CDR1 is SQVTM and CDR2 is ANQGSEA in the germline V gene. This CDR3 is CSVKAGTTYEQYF. DNA for the CDR3: TGCAGCGTCAAAGCCGGGACAACCTACGAGCAGTACTTC.

The rearrangement uses TRBV20-1 and TRBJ1-5; 7 positions agree with TRBD1. CDR1 and CDR2 from the germline V gene are DFQATT and SNEGSKA (reference sequence). This CDR3 region has 13 residues. V was clipped by 3 bases and J by 10 bases; unmatched bases: 9. The CDR3 protein is CSASYPGGGPQHF. The CDR3, as DNA: TGCAGTGCTAGTTATCCAGGGGGAGGCCCCCAGCATTTT.

This rearrangement joins TRBV7-9 to TRBJ1-1; the D gene is possibly TRBD1 (5 bases). V dropped 4 bases and J dropped 10 bases, with 13 bases sitting between them. Germline V gives CDR1 SEHNR, CDR2 FQNEAQ (reference sequence). This CDR3 is 12 amino acids long. The CDR3 nucleotides are TGTGCCAGCAGCTCCAATACGGGGGGAGCTTTCTTT. This gives the protein CASSSNTGGAFF. The variable domain in full, completed from reference TRBV7-9 and TRBJ1-1, reads DTGVSQNPRHKITKRGQNVTFRCDPISEHNRLYWYRQTLGQGPEFLTYFQNEAQLEKSRLLSDRFSAERPKGSFSTLEIQRTEQGDSAMYLCASSSNTGGAFFGQGTRLTVV.

The J gene is TRBJ1-2, the V gene TRBV9, with D perhaps TRBD1 (6 bases). Germline CDR1 is SGDLS and CDR2 is YYNGEE. This CDR3 region has 15 residues. Between the trimmed V and J ends, which lost 4 bases and 0 bases, there was a span of 13 bases. The CDR3 sequence is CASSPRGGTNYGYTF. The CDR3 bases are TGTGCCAGCAGCCCACGAGGGGGAACTAACTATGGCTACACCTTC. The complete variable domain, with remaining parts taken from reference TRBV9 and TRBJ1-2, reads DSGVTQTPKHLITATGQRVTLRCSPRSGDLSVYWYQQSLDQGLQFLIQYYNGEERAKGNILERFSAQQFPDLHSELNLSSLELGDSALYFCASSPRGGTNYGYTFGSGTRLTVV.

V and J are TRBV11-2 and TRBJ1-1; D unresolved. CDR1 and CDR2 from the germline V gene are SGHAT and FQNNGV. The ends were cut back, 5 bases at V and 0 bases at J, with 10 bases in the middle. The CDR3 totals 14 residues. CDR3 in amino acids: CASSISGMNTEAFF. The CDR3 nucleotides are TGTGCCAGCAGCATCAGCGGAATGAACACTGAAGCTTTCTTT.

V and J are TRBV5-6 and TRBJ1-5; D is possibly TRBD1 (5 bases). The germline gives CDR1 SGHDT, CDR2 YYEEEE. Between the trimmed V and J ends, which lost 1 base and 6 bases, there was a span of 8 bases. This CDR3 comprises 13 residues. The CDR3 bases are TGTGCCAGCAGCTTGCGGGGGAGTCAGCCCCAGCATTTT. This encodes CASSLRGSQPQHF.

The chain carries TRBV30 and TRBJ1-5; D remains ambiguous. Trimming took off 1 base at V and 3 bases at J, with 10 bases between the two ends. This CDR3 is 14 amino acids long. Germline loops: CDR1 GTSNPN, CDR2 SVGIG (reference sequence). The CDR3 DNA follows: TGTGCCTGGAGTGGCGGTGTACTCAATCAGCCCCAGCATTTT. Translating it yields CAWSGGVLNQPQHF.

The chain combines TRBV3-1 (or the pseudogene TRBV3-2) with TRBJ1-2, with TRBD1 as a possible D gene (5 bases). The CDR3 has 11 amino acids. Trimming stripped 8 bases from V and 4 bases from J, with 8 bases between. Germline V gene lookup returns CDR1 LGHDT and CDR2 YNNKEL (reference sequence). This chain's CDR3 is CASGGSYGYTF. CDR3 bases: TGTGCCAGCGGGGGGAGCTATGGCTACACCTTC.

CDR3 in DNA: TGCGCCAGCAGCCTAAGGACAGGCCTCGTCATGGGAAATTCACCCCTCCACTTT. As protein: CASSLRTGLVMGNSPLHF. The chain combines TRBV5-1 with TRBJ1-6; 7 nucleotides line up with TRBD1. J was trimmed by 7 bases and V by 4 bases; bases with no gene match: 17. This CDR3 has 18 residues. Germline V gene sequence: CDR1 SGHRS, CDR2 YFSETQ.

The V gene is TRBV27, the J gene TRBJ2-5, with D possibly matching TRBD1 (6 bases). Germline CDR1 and CDR2: MNHEY and SMNVEV (reference sequence). The CDR3 length is 13 residues. Trimming shortened V by 2 bases and J by 5 bases, and 9 bases separated the two germline ends. The CDR3 protein is CASSLGGRETQYF. As DNA, the CDR3 is TGTGCCAGCAGTTTAGGGGGCAGGGAGACCCAGTACTTC.

The CDR3 is CASSLPGGFAGELFF. In DNA form, the CDR3 reads TGTGCCAGCAGTTTGCCAGGGGGATTCGCCGGGGAGCTGTTTTTT. This chain uses TRBV28 with TRBJ2-2; the match to TRBD1 covers 7 bases. The V gene's germline CDR1 is MDHEN and CDR2 SYDVKM. The trim removed 3 bases at V and 6 bases at J, leaving 7 bases unmatched. The CDR3 spans 15 residues.

The rearrangement joins TRBV12-3 or TRBV12-4 to TRBJ1-1, with TRBD1 matching 7 bases. This CDR3 is built from 12 residues. Germline trimming cut 7 bases from V and 11 bases from J; bases unmatched to any gene: 10. The CDR3 bases are TGTGCCAGCACCCCTCCTGAGGGGGCGGCTTTCTTT. Its protein product is CASTPPEGAAFF.

This chain connects TRBV9 to TRBJ2-4; D possibly corresponds to TRBD1 (5 bases). V lost 0 bases to trimming and J lost 8 bases, with 15 bases between them. Germline loops: CDR1 SGDLS, CDR2 YYNGEE. This CDR3 spans 15 amino acids. The CDR3 sequence is CASSVGTPQADIQYF. CDR3 in DNA: TGTGCCAGCAGCGTAGGGACACCCCAGGCGGACATTCAGTACTTC.

The chain joins TRBV9 to TRBJ2-5; 8 nucleotides match TRBD2. This CDR3 has 16 residues. Germline CDR1 is SGDLS and CDR2 is YYNGEE. The V gene end was trimmed by 0 bases and the J gene end by 5 bases; junction bases not matched to a gene: 9. CDR3 amino acids: CASSVEGLGEGETQYF. The CDR3 DNA follows: TGTGCCAGCAGCGTAGAGGGACTAGGGGAGGGGGAGACCCAGTACTTC.

This chain links TRBV3-1 (or the pseudogene TRBV3-2) with TRBJ2-7, with TRBD2 identical over 7 bases. This CDR3 has 17 residues. Germline V gives CDR1 LGHDT, CDR2 YNNKEL (reference sequence). Germline trimming cut 1 base from V and 4 bases from J; bases unmatched to any gene: 13. The CDR3 nucleotides are TGTGCCAGCAGCCAAGGATCGGGGCGGGAGCTTATGTACGAGCAGTACTTC. It is translated as CASSQGSGRELMYEQYF.